This passage covers 3 T cell receptor beta chains from one sample sequenced in a study of early T cells in non-severe SARS-CoV-2 infection. MiXCR, run by TCRdb on the 5' RACE reads, gives a single entry per CDR3 protein. The sample carries 80,000 or so distinct CDR3 sequences, about 14% recorded once. The material sequenced was whole blood. Receptor source: an adult who was a healthcare worker with PCR-confirmed SARS-CoV-2 infection or an uninfected control (not recorded which).

Details on this clonotype: A much bigger clone sits one base away, suggesting this may be a read error. The chain couples TRBV6-5 to TRBJ1-1; no clear D. CDR3 length: 14 amino acids. V was clipped by 7 bases and J by 1 base, with 13 bases between them. Germline V gene lookup returns CDR1 MNHEY and CDR2 SVGAGI. Here the CDR3 reads CASTYSGQNTEAFF. In nucleotides, the CDR3 is TGTGCCAGCACCTACAGTGGGCAGAACACTGAAGCTTTCTTT.

The gene calls are TRBV6-6 and TRBJ1-5, with unresolved D. With 3 bases removed from V and 7 bases from J, the gap between germline ends came to 7 bases. This CDR3 is built from 12 residues. Per germline, CDR1 MNHNY and CDR2 SVGAGI (reference sequence). The CDR3 nucleotides read TGTGCCAGCAGTTATGATAGGCAGCCCCAGCATTTT. It codes for CASSYDRQPQHF.

This clonotype was recorded a few times. The chain couples TRBV27 to TRBJ1-2; D might be TRBD1 (5 bases). In germline, CDR1 is MNHEY, CDR2 SMNVEV (reference sequence). V gave up 6 bases and J gave up 1 base, with 15 bases separating them. The CDR3 spans 15 residues. CDR3 nucleotides: TGTGCCAGCAGAGCTACAGGACGGATTAACTATGGCTACACCTTC. Its protein is CASRATGRINYGYTF.